A single sample gave rise to the 9 T cell receptor beta chains below, sequenced in a study of radiotherapy plus CTLA-4 blockade in lung cancer. Sequencing was performed with immunoSEQ multiplex PCR; in TCRdb, only in-frame clones are kept and a portion is missing. The sample records around 99,000 clones, around nine tenths being singletons. The source was peripheral blood, collected from a patient treated with radiotherapy plus ipilimumab. The receptors were gathered from a human donor with non-small cell lung cancer that progressed on radiotherapy plus ipilimumab.

J is TRBJ1-2 and V is TRBV9, with D possibly TRBD1 on 6 matching bases. The length of the CDR3 is 13 residues. The V and J ends lost 2 bases and 2 bases respectively, with 7 bases between them. The V gene's germline CDR1 is SGDLS and CDR2 YYNGEE. This CDR3 is CASSVDRNYGYTF. Written as DNA, the CDR3 is TGTGCCAGCAGCGTCGACAGGAACTATGGCTACACCTTC.

DNA for the CDR3: TGTGCCAGCAGGAACCTAAACAGTAATGAAAAACTGTTTTTT. This sequence encodes CASRNLNSNEKLFF. This chain uses TRBV6-5 with TRBJ1-4, with D unclear. The CDR3 totals 14 residues. The V gene lost 6 bases and the J gene lost 4 bases, with 12 bases spanning the gap. Germline V gene sequence: CDR1 MNHEY, CDR2 SVGAGI.

V and J are TRBV7-2 and TRBJ2-1, with a tentative D call TRBD2 (6 bases). Germline CDR1 is SGHTA and CDR2 is FQGNSA. Trimming removed 2 bases from V and 2 bases from J, with 10 bases in between. The CDR3 consists of 15 residues. Written as DNA, the CDR3 is TGTGCCAGCAGCTTACGCGGGGCGCCCTACAATGAGCAGTTCTTC. This translates into CASSLRGAPYNEQFF.

This clone was detected a few times. This sequence joins TRBV11-2 and TRBJ2-7, with D unresolved. Germline V lookup: CDR1 SGHAT, CDR2 FQNNGV. V was cut by 5 bases and J by 2 bases, with 10 bases left in between. The CDR3 is 13 amino acids. The CDR3 DNA sequence: TGTGCCAGCAGCCCTCCTTCTACCTACGAGCAGTACTTC. Translation gives CASSPPSTYEQYF. Supplemented by reference TRBV11-2 and TRBJ2-7, the full variable domain reads EAGVAQSPRYKIIEKRQSVAFWCNPISGHATLYWYQQILGQGPKLLIQFQNNGVVDDSQLPKDRFSAERLKGVDSTLKIQPAKLEDSAVYLCASSPPSTYEQYFGPGTRLTVT.

The genes are TRBV4-1 and TRBJ1-4; tentative D call: TRBD1 (6 bases). CDR1 is MGHRA, CDR2 YSYEKL, per germline. V lost 4 bases to trimming and J lost 5 bases, with 17 bases between them. The CDR3 spans 16 residues. The CDR3 DNA reads as TGCGCCAGCAGCCCTGAAGGACGTACAGGGAATGAAAAACTGTTTTTT. The encoded protein is CASSPEGRTGNEKLFF.

The rearrangement joins TRBV15 to TRBJ2-3, with 10 bases identical to TRBD1. The CDR3 runs 16 residues. V shed 1 base and J 6 bases; nucleotides not matched to a gene: 7. CDR1 and CDR2 (germline): LNHNV, YYDKDF (reference sequence). CDR3 amino acids: CATSRVDRGLSDTQYF. In DNA form, the CDR3 reads TGTGCCACCAGCAGAGTAGACAGGGGGCTTTCCGATACGCAGTATTTT.

The gene calls are TRBV2 and TRBJ1-2; TRBD1 might be the D (5 bases). Deletions cut 0 bases from V and 7 bases from J, with 9 bases between. Germline V gives CDR1 SNHLY, CDR2 FYNNEI. This CDR3 region has 13 residues. The CDR3 sequence: CASSEALGAGYTF. CDR3 coding DNA: TGTGCCAGCAGTGAAGCTCTAGGGGCTGGCTACACCTTC.

The V call is TRBV29-1, the J call TRBJ1-1; TRBD1 is a possible D gene (5 bases). V lost 4 bases to trimming and J lost 1 base, with 10 bases between them. Germline V gene lookup returns CDR1 SQVTM and CDR2 ANQGSEA. The CDR3 has 13 residues. The CDR3 is CSVGTRKNTEAFF. DNA of the CDR3: TGCAGCGTTGGGACACGAAAGAACACTGAAGCTTTCTTT.

V is TRBV27 and J is TRBJ2-5; 7 bases fit TRBD1. CDR1 is MNHEY and CDR2 is SMNVEV in the germline V gene (reference sequence). The junction had 13 bases not matched to a gene; V was cut back by 5 bases and J by 7 bases. CDR3 size: 15 residues. CDR3 residues: CASSTLGAAGGTQYF. DNA for the CDR3: TGTGCCAGCAGTACCCTCGGGGCGGCAGGGGGGACCCAGTACTTC.